This T cell receptor (beta chain) was captured in a study of identical twins. This CDR3 comprises 13 residues. Trimming at V came to 5 bases and at J to 3 bases, leaving 4 bases not matched to a gene. Per germline, CDR1 SNHLY and CDR2 FYNNEI. This clonotype was found many times. One entry per CDR3 protein results from TCRdb running MiXCR on the 5' RACE reads. This sample has 150,000 or so distinct CDR3 sequences, with roughly 3.3% found just once. This receptor was obtained from a young man in good health. This chain links TRBV2 with TRBJ2-7, with 7 bases that match TRBD1. Sample: memory T cells sorted from blood. CDR3 amino acids: CASSRGQLYEQYV. In nucleotides, the CDR3 is TGTGCCAGCAGTAGGGGACAGCTCTACGAGCAGTACGTC.